This T cell receptor beta chain was profiled in a study of response to subunit inactivated influenza vaccine. Each CDR3 protein is one row after TCRdb ran MiXCR on the RT-PCR reads. Seen here are 500,000 to 600,000 distinct CDR3 sequences, approximately 10% observed once, and the top ten hold 8% to 13%. This clonotype was picked up a small number of times. The CDR3 is 14 amino acids. Germline CDR1 SQVTM, CDR2 ANQGSEA. V shed 1 base and J shed 1 base, with 11 bases lying between them. These sequences were also reported in another study, on T cells expressing NK-cell markers. This second study says: 5'RACE template switching with UMIs generated TCR beta cDNA.

This chain joins TRBV29-1 and TRBJ2-7, with D maybe TRBD1 (6 bases). This receptor was identified in a man in his fifties who received an inactivated influenza vaccine. Source: PBMCs from blood, taken on the day of vaccination. CDR3 amino acids: CSVEGRGESYEQYF. CDR3 nucleotides: TGCAGCGTTGAAGGCAGGGGAGAGTCCTACGAGCAGTACTTC.